What follows is one T cell receptor (beta chain) and its context. Authors' methods: Amplification with reference gene primers provided the estimates of nucleated cell counts. This table comes from immunoSEQ multiplex PCR, and its TCRdb copy is limited to in-frame clones, with some not included. V and J calls and clone size follow that table, whereas D and trimming were derived from the DNA. The sample holds some 200,000 clones, about four fifths seen once. These data belong to a study of blood T cell repertoires in COVID-19. Turning to the study itself: Spain, Italy and the United States supplied samples that represented acute and convalescent COVID-19. From T cells, B-cell-depleted T cells, or PBMCs came the material, which was cDNA or gDNA.

Trimming left V 0 bases short and J 4 bases short, with 11 bases between. CDR1 SGHDT and CDR2 YYEEEE come from the germline V gene. This CDR3 has 14 amino acids. Sequenced sample: peripheral blood. This sequence originates from a middle-aged woman with acute or convalescent COVID-19. The J gene is TRBJ2-7, the V gene TRBV5-6; TRBD2 might be the D (5 bases). The CDR3 DNA sequence: TGTGCCAGCAGCTTGGCGTTGGAGGCGTACGAGCAGTACTTC. Its protein is CASSLALEAYEQYF. The variable domain in full, completed from reference TRBV5-6 and TRBJ2-7, reads DAGVTQSPTHLIKTRGQQVTLRCSPKSGHDTVSWYQQALGQGPQFIFQYYEEEERQRGNFPDRFSGHQFPNYSSELNVNALLLGDSALYLCASSLALEAYEQYFGPGTRLTVT.